One sample yielded the 19 T cell receptor beta chains listed below, sequenced in a study of Ad26.COV2.S vaccination and SARS-CoV-2 variants. Profiled with immunoSEQ multiplex PCR; TCRdb holds only in-frame clones, not every one. Of about 680,000 clones detected, more than 70% appear once; the ten largest clones hold about 1.5%. Treatment indicated: around 19 received Ad26.COV2.S at low or high dose, single or two shots; roughly five received placebo; per-sample allocation not given. Day 63 following the first vaccine or placebo injection was when the samples were taken. The source was peripheral blood, collected in a trial of Ad26.COV2.S vaccine versus placebo. Receptors originate from a person aged 18-65 years who received the Ad26.COV2.S COVID-19 vaccine or a placebo.

The rearrangement joins TRBV27 to TRBJ2-7; D not certain. Trimming took 5 bases from V and 2 from J, leaving 10 bases between them. The CDR3 spans 13 residues. Germline values: CDR1 MNHEY, CDR2 SMNVEV (reference sequence). The CDR3 loop reads CASSESVTYEQYF. CDR3 DNA sequence: TGTGCCAGCAGTGAATCTGTTACCTACGAGCAGTACTTC.

J is TRBJ1-1 and V is TRBV27; 10 bases agree with TRBD1. The CDR3 has 15 residues. Trimming cost V 4 bases and J 4 bases; bases outside gene matches: 6. Germline CDR1 is MNHEY and CDR2 is SMNVEV (reference sequence). CDR3 residues: CASSSWDRGGTEAFF. The DNA of the CDR3 is TGTGCCAGCAGTTCTTGGGACAGGGGCGGCACTGAAGCTTTCTTT.

This clone was counted a few times. The chain uses TRBV5-4 and TRBJ1-2, with 9 bases that match TRBD1. This CDR3 contains 14 residues. Losses at the gene ends were 5 bases for V and 4 bases for J; bases not matched to a gene: 6. Germline CDR1 and CDR2: SGHNT and YYREEE (reference sequence). In DNA, the CDR3 is TGTGCCAGCAGTTCCCGGGACAGGGCCTATGGCTACACCTTC. It specifies CASSSRDRAYGYTF. Using reference TRBV5-4 and TRBJ1-2 for the parts outside the CDR3, the full variable domain is ETGVTQSPTHLIKTRGQQVTLRCSSQSGHNTVSWYQQALGQGPQFIFQYYREEENGRGNFPPRFSGLQFPNYSSELNVNALELDDSALYLCASSSRDRAYGYTFGSGTRLTVV.

The V call is TRBV12-5, the J call TRBJ1-1, with unresolved D. Germline V lookup: CDR1 LGHNT, CDR2 FRNRAP. Trimming left V 2 bases short and J 11 bases short, with 24 bases between. This CDR3 region has 16 residues. The CDR3 sequence: CASGLPPGSIWAGAFF. For the CDR3, the DNA is TGTGCTAGTGGTTTGCCACCGGGCTCTATATGGGCTGGGGCTTTCTTT.

As for this clone: The identical CDR3 is also encoded by other nucleotide sequences in the sample. V gene TRBV6-5 combines with J gene TRBJ1-1; D call uncertain. The V gene's germline CDR1 is MNHEY and CDR2 SVGAGI. Trimming pared 0 bases from V and 4 bases from J, leaving 6 bases between. This CDR3 region has 13 residues. The CDR3 sequence is CASSYSKGTEAFF. CDR3 nucleotide sequence: TGTGCCAGCAGTTACTCAAAGGGCACTGAAGCTTTCTTT.

The rearrangement links TRBV25-1 to TRBJ1-4; 7 bases are shared with TRBD1. Looked up from germline, CDR1 is MGHDK and CDR2 is SYGVNS. The CDR3 loop spans 15 amino acids. J gave up 7 bases and V 2 bases, and 7 bases lay outside the gene matches. The CDR3 reads CASSERVRGSEKLFF. The DNA for the CDR3 is TGTGCCAGCAGTGAAAGGGTCAGGGGGAGTGAAAAACTGTTTTTT.

A note on this clone: One end of the junction fails to match germline, which may point to a read error. Within the sample, other DNA sequences also encode this same CDR3. V and J are TRBV29-1 and TRBJ2-1; 9 bases are shared with TRBD1. Germline lookup yields CDR1 SQVTM and CDR2 ANQGSEA. This CDR3 has 15 amino acids. CDR3 region: CSVEEGQGAYNEQFF. CDR3 DNA: TGCAGCGTAGAAGAGGGACAGGGAGCCTACAATGAGCAGTTCTTC.

This clone was recorded only once. The rearrangement joins TRBV2 to TRBJ1-1, with a tentative D call TRBD1 (5 bases). The V gene lost 0 bases and the J gene lost 6 bases, with 14 bases spanning the gap. Looked up from germline, CDR1 is SNHLY and CDR2 is FYNNEI. This CDR3 comprises 15 residues. The CDR3 protein is CASSEALQGWAEAFF. The CDR3 nucleotides are TGTGCCAGCAGTGAAGCGCTTCAGGGTTGGGCTGAAGCTTTCTTT.

DNA for the CDR3: TGCGCCAGCAGTGAGACAGGGACCCAAGATACGCAGTATTTT. It is translated as CASSETGTQDTQYF. This chain joins TRBV10-2 and TRBJ2-3, with a possible D match to TRBD1 (6 bases). The germline V gene encodes CDR1 WSHSY and CDR2 SAAADI. V lost 2 bases to trimming and J lost 5 bases, with 11 bases between them. The CDR3 spans 14 residues.

The chain links TRBV2 to TRBJ1-4; 10 bases agree with TRBD1. CDR3 size: 15 residues. Germline V gene data show CDR1 as SNHLY and CDR2 as FYNNEI. V lost 7 bases to trimming and J lost 3 bases; unmatched junction nucleotides: 5. The CDR3 region is CASKGQGMANEKLFF. The DNA of the CDR3 is TGTGCCAGCAAGGGACAGGGGATGGCTAATGAAAAACTGTTTTTT.

The rearrangement links TRBV28 to TRBJ2-7, with D perhaps matching TRBD1 (5 bases). V lost 2 bases and J 3 bases, leaving 8 bases between the germline ends. Germline CDR1 MDHEN, CDR2 SYDVKM. The CDR3 has 13 residues. In nucleotides, the CDR3 is TGTGCCAGCAGTTTAGGACAACTCTACGAGCAGTACTTC. Amino acid sequence: CASSLGQLYEQYF.

The chain employs TRBV6-1 and TRBJ1-1, with D unresolved. This CDR3 spans 12 amino acids. V was clipped by 1 base and J by 6 bases, with 6 bases between them. Germline V gene data show CDR1 as MNHNS and CDR2 as SASEGT. CDR3 amino acids: CASSEVVAEAFF. In nucleotides, the CDR3 is TGTGCCAGCAGTGAAGTGGTAGCTGAAGCTTTCTTT.

The gene calls are TRBV19 and TRBJ1-2, with D uncertain. The CDR3 consists of 13 residues. From germline, CDR1 is LNHDA and CDR2 SQIVND (reference sequence). V was trimmed by 5 bases and J by 6 bases, leaving 13 bases between them. CDR3 in DNA: TGTGCCAGTAGTCTGACCTCTGTGAATGGCTACACCTTC. Its protein product is CASSLTSVNGYTF.

The chain has TRBV6-5 and TRBJ1-2; D remains ambiguous. Germline assignment: CDR1 MNHEY and CDR2 SVGAGI. Trimming stripped 6 bases from V and 3 bases from J, with 8 bases between. This CDR3 region has 12 residues. DNA for the CDR3: TGTGCCAGCAGCCTCAACTACTATGGCTACACCTTC. It specifies CASSLNYYGYTF.

This chain joins TRBV19 and TRBJ2-2; D unresolved. Germline CDR1 is LNHDA and CDR2 is SQIVND (reference sequence). The CDR3 is 16 residues long. Trimming removed 5 bases from V and 0 bases from J, with 13 bases in between. The CDR3 nucleotides are TGTGCCAGTAGTTCCCCGACACTTACGAACACCGGGGAGCTGTTTTTT. Its translation: CASSSPTLTNTGELFF.

This chain connects TRBV5-4 to TRBJ2-1, with 9 bases that match TRBD1. The germline gives CDR1 SGHNT, CDR2 YYREEE (reference sequence). The CDR3 has 17 amino acids. Trimming cost V 4 bases and J 2 bases; bases outside gene matches: 10. The CDR3, as DNA: TGTGCCAGCAGCATATCATCCGGGACAGGGCCCTACAATGAGCAGTTCTTC. It specifies CASSISSGTGPYNEQFF.

The chain combines TRBV11-2 with TRBJ2-5; D might be TRBD2 (7 bases). V gave up 1 base and J gave up 6 bases, with 12 bases separating them. Germline loops: CDR1 SGHAT, CDR2 FQNNGV. CDR3 length: 14 residues. CDR3 sequence reads: CASSLVGGAKTQYF. The CDR3 DNA sequence: TGTGCCAGCAGCTTAGTAGGGGGGGCTAAGACCCAGTACTTC. Based on the CDR3 plus reference TRBV11-2 and TRBJ2-5, the full variable domain is EAGVAQSPRYKIIEKRQSVAFWCNPISGHATLYWYQQILGQGPKLLIQFQNNGVVDDSQLPKDRFSAERLKGVDSTLKIQPAKLEDSAVYLCASSLVGGAKTQYFGPGTRLLVL.

This chain uses TRBV24-1 with TRBJ2-5; TRBD2 might be the D (6 bases). There are 15 residues in the CDR3. Germline values: CDR1 KGHDR, CDR2 SFDVKD. Deletions cut 3 bases from V and 5 bases from J, with 15 bases between. This CDR3 is CATSDVRSSAETQYF. The DNA of the CDR3 is TGTGCCACCAGTGATGTCCGATCTAGCGCGGAGACCCAGTACTTC.

The CDR3 DNA reads as TGTGCCAGCAGTTTAACCAGCTATAGGGAAGCTTTCTTT. Protein product: CASSLTSYREAFF. V is TRBV27 and J is TRBJ1-1; D call uncertain. Germline V gives CDR1 MNHEY, CDR2 SMNVEV (reference sequence). Deletions cut 2 bases from V and 8 bases from J, with 12 bases between. The length of the CDR3 is 13 residues.